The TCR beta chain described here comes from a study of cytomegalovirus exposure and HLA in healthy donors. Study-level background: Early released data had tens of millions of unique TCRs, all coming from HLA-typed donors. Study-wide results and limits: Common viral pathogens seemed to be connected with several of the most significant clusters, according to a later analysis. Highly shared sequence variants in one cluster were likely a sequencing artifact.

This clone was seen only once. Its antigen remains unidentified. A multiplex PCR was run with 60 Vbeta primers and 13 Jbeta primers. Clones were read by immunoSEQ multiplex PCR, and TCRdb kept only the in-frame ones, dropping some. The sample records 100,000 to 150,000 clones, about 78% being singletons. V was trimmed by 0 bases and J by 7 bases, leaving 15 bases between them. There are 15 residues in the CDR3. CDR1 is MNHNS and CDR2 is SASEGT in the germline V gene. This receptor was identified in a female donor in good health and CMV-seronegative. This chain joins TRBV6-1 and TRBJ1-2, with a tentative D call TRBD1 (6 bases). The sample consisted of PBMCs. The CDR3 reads CASSEAGTYEGGYTF. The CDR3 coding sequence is TGTGCCAGCAGTGAAGCAGGGACATACGAAGGTGGCTACACCTTC.